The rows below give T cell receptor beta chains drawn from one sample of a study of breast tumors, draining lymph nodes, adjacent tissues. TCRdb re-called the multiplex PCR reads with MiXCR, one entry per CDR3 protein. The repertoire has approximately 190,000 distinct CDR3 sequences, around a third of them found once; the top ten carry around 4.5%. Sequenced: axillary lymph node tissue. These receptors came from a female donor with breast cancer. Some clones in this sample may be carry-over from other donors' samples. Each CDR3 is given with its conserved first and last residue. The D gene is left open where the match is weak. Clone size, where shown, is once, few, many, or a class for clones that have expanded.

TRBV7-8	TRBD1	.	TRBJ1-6	TGTGCCAGCGGCTCTACGGGACAGGCATATAATTCACCCCTCCACTTT	CASGSTGQAYNSPLHF
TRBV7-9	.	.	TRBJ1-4	TGTGCCAGCAGCTTATCGGGGGGTCATGCGAGGGAAAAACTGTTTTTT	CASSLSGGHAREKLFF
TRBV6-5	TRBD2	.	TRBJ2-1	TGTGCCAGCAGTTCTAGCGGGAGGGCCAAGAATGAGCAGTTCTTC	CASSSSGRAKNEQFF
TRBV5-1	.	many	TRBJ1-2	TGCGCCAGCAGCTTGGCGCCCCGGGGGGATTATGGCTGCACCTTC	CASSLAPRGDYGCTF
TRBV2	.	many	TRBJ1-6	TGTGCCAGCAAAACCGATTTGAGGGGGTTCTCACCCCTCCACTTT	CASKTDLRGFSPLHF
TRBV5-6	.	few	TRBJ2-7	TGTGCCAGCAGCTTGCCCAGCGCGGGGGCCACCTACGAGCAGTACTTC	CASSLPSAGATYEQYF
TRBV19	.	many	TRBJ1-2	TGTGCCAGTAGTATAAGGGGTAGCTATGGCTACACCTTC	CASSIRGSYGYTF
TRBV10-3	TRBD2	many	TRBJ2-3	TGTGCCATCCGGGGAGGGGCGGCACGCACAGATACGCAGTATTTT	CAIRGGAARTDTQYF
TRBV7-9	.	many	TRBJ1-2	TGTGCCAGCAGCTTGGGCAGGGGAGGCTATGGCTACACCTTC	CASSLGRGGYGYTF
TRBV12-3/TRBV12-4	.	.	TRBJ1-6	TGTGCCAGCAGTTTCGGAGGGGGAGGCTCACCCCTCCACTTT	CASSFGGGGSPLHF